One sample yielded the 24 T cell receptor beta chains listed below, sequenced in a study of cytomegalovirus exposure and HLA in healthy donors. The study ran its PCR with 60 Vbeta and 13 Jbeta primers. Sequenced by immunoSEQ multiplex PCR; TCRdb stores in-frame clones only, minus some. The table records about 99,000 clones, around 82% of them present only once. Sequencing was carried out using PBMCs. All receptors derive from a woman aged 18-35 years in good health and CMV-seropositive.

This chain joins TRBV28 and TRBJ1-3; a possible D gene is TRBD1 (5 bases). Germline loops: CDR1 MDHEN, CDR2 SYDVKM. The CDR3 is 14 residues long. V was pared by 8 bases and J by 3 bases, with 14 bases between. The CDR3 is CASGGGGYGNTIYF. DNA of the CDR3: TGTGCCAGCGGTGGGGGAGGATATGGAAACACCATATATTTT.

The chain uses TRBV5-6 and TRBJ1-2, with 8 bases identical to TRBD1. This CDR3 spans 13 amino acids. Trimming cost V 4 bases and J 6 bases; bases outside gene matches: 5. Germline values: CDR1 SGHDT, CDR2 YYEEEE. The chain's CDR3 is CASSTQGAHGYTF. CDR3 nucleotides: TGTGCCAGCAGCACCCAGGGGGCTCATGGCTACACCTTC.

This chain uses TRBV7-9 with TRBJ2-5, with 7 positions matching TRBD1. Trimming took 8 bases from V and 5 from J; bases not matched to a gene: 11. This CDR3 has 14 amino acids. CDR1 SEHNR and CDR2 FQNEAQ come from the germline V gene (reference sequence). The CDR3 here is CASARGQSGETQYF. In nucleotides, the CDR3 is TGTGCCAGCGCCAGGGGACAGTCTGGGGAGACCCAGTACTTC.

J is TRBJ2-7 and V is TRBV7-9, with 7 bases matching TRBD2. The CDR3 is made up of 15 amino acids. The junction had 9 bases not matched to a gene; V was cut back by 5 bases and J by 2 bases. Germline lookup yields CDR1 SEHNR and CDR2 FQNEAQ (reference sequence). CDR3 nucleotide sequence: TGTGCCAGCAGCCCTTCGGTGGCGGGAGCCTACGAGCAGTACTTC. Protein sequence: CASSPSVAGAYEQYF.

The chain couples TRBV7-3 to TRBJ2-1; 8 bases fit TRBD2. J gave up 2 bases and V 3 bases, and 3 bases lay outside the gene matches. Germline lookup yields CDR1 SGHTA and CDR2 FQGTGA. The CDR3 runs 15 residues. The DNA for the CDR3 is TGTGCCAGCAGCTTTAGCGGGGAGACCTACAATGAGCAGTTCTTC. It encodes CASSFSGETYNEQFF. Combining the CDR3 with reference TRBV7-3 and TRBJ2-1 gives the whole variable domain GAGVSQTPSNKVTEKGKYVELRCDPISGHTALYWYRQSLGQGPEFLIYFQGTGAADDSGLPNDRFFAVRPEGSVSTLKIQRTERGDSAVYLCASSFSGETYNEQFFGPGTRLTVL.

This clone has just a few counts. The gene calls are TRBV27 and TRBJ2-7; TRBD1 aligns across 9 bases. Per germline, CDR1 MNHEY and CDR2 SMNVEV (reference sequence). The CDR3 length is 16 residues. V lost 8 bases and J lost 7; bases outside the gene matches: 18. The CDR3, as DNA: TGTGCCAGCGGAATGCTCGGGACAGGGCCGTCTAGGGAGCAGTACTTC. This gives the protein CASGMLGTGPSREQYF.

The chain is built from TRBV5-6 and TRBJ2-7, with 10 bases lining up with TRBD1. CDR3 length: 14 amino acids. Per the germline V gene, CDR1 is SGHDT and CDR2 is YYEEEE. V trimming: 5 bases; J trimming: 4 bases; junction bases outside the gene matches: 6. CDR3 sequence reads: CASRKPGQGYEQYF. In DNA, the CDR3 is TGTGCCAGCAGAAAACCGGGACAGGGGTACGAGCAGTACTTC.

V gene TRBV4-2 combines with J gene TRBJ2-4, with TRBD2 matching over 9 bases. J was trimmed by 3 bases and V by 3 bases; bases with no gene match: 21. This CDR3 is 21 amino acids long. Germline CDR1 is LGHNA and CDR2 is YNFKEQ. CDR3 nucleotides: TGTGCCAGCAGCCACCCCGACTGGTTTAGCGGGAGTGGGAGGGACAAAAACATTCAGTACTTC. Amino acids: CASSHPDWFSGSGRDKNIQYF.

This clone was counted a few times. This chain links TRBV4-2 with TRBJ2-1, with 12 positions matching TRBD2. CDR3 length: 18 amino acids. Germline V lookup: CDR1 LGHNA, CDR2 YNFKEQ. J gave up 9 bases and V 0 bases, and 12 bases lay outside the gene matches. The CDR3 DNA is TGTGCCAGCAGCCAAGATCTTTTATTGCGACTAGCGGGAGTTGAGCAGTTCTTC. Translation: CASSQDLLLRLAGVEQFF.

The CDR3 loop is CASSIELASYEQYF. In DNA, the CDR3 is TGTGCCAGTAGTATAGAGCTAGCTTCCTACGAGCAGTACTTC. The rearrangement uses TRBV19 and TRBJ2-7, with a weak D call TRBD2 (5 bases). Trimming pared 0 bases from V and 1 base from J, leaving 7 bases between. The CDR3 is made up of 14 amino acids. Germline CDR1 reads LNHDA; CDR2 reads SQIVND (reference sequence). Full variable domain (rest looked up from reference TRBV19 and TRBJ2-7): DGGITQSPKYLFRKEGQNVTLSCEQNLNHDAMYWYRQDPGQGLRLIYYSQIVNDFQKGDIAEGYSVSREKKESFPLTVTSAQKNPTAFYLCASSIELASYEQYFGPGTRLTVT.

The V call is TRBV10-3, the J call TRBJ1-3, with 10 bases that match TRBD1. V shed 8 bases, J shed 4 bases, and the junction held 2 bases outside the gene matches. The germline V gene has CDR1 ENHRY and CDR2 SYGVKD. The length of the CDR3 is 13 residues. The CDR3 sequence: CAIGQGGGNTIYF. The CDR3 nucleotides read TGTGCCATCGGACAGGGGGGAGGAAACACCATATATTTT.

The chain uses TRBV5-1 and TRBJ1-4; 7 bases align to TRBD1. The CDR3 is made up of 14 amino acids. With V trimmed by 2 bases and J by 7 bases, 5 bases remained unmatched. Germline V gives CDR1 SGHRS, CDR2 YFSETQ. The CDR3 nucleotides read TGCGCCAGCAGCTTACAGGGGATTAGTGAAAAACTGTTTTTT. It codes for CASSLQGISEKLFF.

The chain uses TRBV6-6 and TRBJ1-5; possibly TRBD1 for D (5 bases). Germline assignment: CDR1 MNHNY and CDR2 SVGAGI (reference sequence). The germline V and J ends were trimmed by 6 bases and 6 bases, with 9 bases remaining between them. The CDR3 covers 12 residues. The CDR3 sequence: CASSNGGQPQHF. The CDR3 nucleotides are TGTGCCAGCAGCAACGGGGGTCAGCCCCAGCATTTT.

The rearrangement uses TRBV6-4 and TRBJ2-1; D possibly corresponds to TRBD1 (7 bases). Trimming left V 6 bases short and J 3 bases short, with 15 bases between. Looked up from germline, CDR1 is MRHNA and CDR2 is SNTAGT. This CDR3 is built from 15 residues. The CDR3 here is CASSLRQGLYNEQFF. Written as DNA, the CDR3 is TGTGCCAGCAGCTTAAGACAGGGACTCTACAATGAGCAGTTCTTC.

The table lists this clone with a few counts. CDR3 sequence: CASSSLGGYGYTF. The CDR3 nucleotides are TGTGCCAGCAGCTCCCTCGGGGGCTATGGCTACACCTTC. The chain employs TRBV27 and TRBJ1-2, with D perhaps matching TRBD1 (5 bases). CDR1 and CDR2 (germline): MNHEY, SMNVEV (reference sequence). The CDR3 is 13 amino acids. Between the trimmed V and J ends, which lost 6 bases and 4 bases, there was a span of 12 bases.

The chain couples TRBV6-5 to TRBJ1-5; TRBD1 is a possible D gene (5 bases). Germline V gene lookup returns CDR1 MNHEY and CDR2 SVGAGI. This CDR3 spans 13 amino acids. The ends were cut back, 11 bases at V and 5 bases at J, with 16 bases in the middle. CDR3 protein: CAVGGGFYQPQHF. CDR3 coding DNA: TGTGCCGTGGGGGGGGGTTTTTATCAGCCCCAGCATTTT.

This chain joins TRBV6-6 and TRBJ2-7; no clear D. Trimming left V 2 bases short and J 4 bases short, with 15 bases between. Germline-derived CDR1 and CDR2 are MNHNY and SVGAGI (reference sequence). The CDR3 is 15 amino acids. The CDR3 DNA sequence: TGTGCCAGCAGTTACGGAGCAGTTACGGGTTACGAGCAGTACTTC. This codes for CASSYGAVTGYEQYF.

This clone was detected only once. Other DNA sequences from this sample encode an identical CDR3 as well. The V and J genes are TRBV9 and TRBJ2-7, with TRBD1 matching 11 bases. The CDR3 is 15 residues long. Germline CDR1 SGDLS, CDR2 YYNGEE. V shed 0 bases and J 2 bases; nucleotides not matched to a gene: 1. In nucleotides, the CDR3 is TGTGCCAGCAGCGTAGGGACAGGGGGCCCCTACGAGCAGTACTTC. Its protein product is CASSVGTGGPYEQYF.

This chain uses TRBV4-2 with TRBJ2-4; tentatively, D is TRBD2 (6 bases). V lost 2 bases and J 1 base, leaving 9 bases between the germline ends. The CDR3 length is 15 residues. Germline lookup yields CDR1 LGHNA and CDR2 YNFKEQ. Written as DNA, the CDR3 is TGTGCCAGCAGCCAACGGGAGAGCGCCAAAAACATTCAGTACTTC. Residues: CASSQRESAKNIQYF.

This rearrangement joins TRBV2 to TRBJ1-5, with TRBD1 as a possible D gene (6 bases). In germline, CDR1 is SNHLY, CDR2 FYNNEI. Trimming removed 3 bases from V and 1 base from J, with 7 bases in between. The CDR3 covers 14 residues. CDR3 protein: CASSDTGSNQPQHF. The CDR3 DNA is TGTGCCAGCAGTGATACAGGGAGCAATCAGCCCCAGCATTTT.

Written as DNA, the CDR3 is TGTGCCAGCAGCTTAGGGGCAATCGGGGAGACCCAGTACTTC. This gives the protein CASSLGAIGETQYF. J is TRBJ2-5 and V is TRBV7-3; D might be TRBD1 (5 bases). This CDR3 is built from 14 residues. From germline, CDR1 is SGHTA and CDR2 FQGTGA. With 2 bases removed from V and 5 bases from J, the gap between germline ends came to 12 bases.

The CDR3 protein is CASSSRQAADTQYF. In DNA form, the CDR3 reads TGTGCCAGCAGTTCTCGACAGGCTGCAGATACGCAGTATTTT. The chain has TRBV28 and TRBJ2-3, with D perhaps matching TRBD1 (6 bases). The CDR3 consists of 14 residues. V lost 4 bases and J lost 4, with 12 bases in between. CDR1 is MDHEN and CDR2 is SYDVKM in the germline V gene.

The chain combines TRBV7-2 with TRBJ2-3; the D gene is possibly TRBD2 (5 bases). CDR1 is SGHTA, CDR2 FQGNSA, per germline. Trimming cost V 5 bases and J 7 bases, with 22 bases left between them. CDR3 size: 16 residues. CDR3 protein: CASSTGLHPRWYTQYF. CDR3 coding DNA: TGTGCCAGCAGCACTGGACTCCACCCTCGGTGGTATACGCAGTATTTT.

The J gene is TRBJ1-2, the V gene TRBV6-6; possibly TRBD1 for D (6 bases). V shed 9 bases and J shed 7 bases, with 24 bases lying between them. CDR1 and CDR2 (germline): MNHNY, SVGAGI (reference sequence). This CDR3 region has 15 residues. CDR3 DNA sequence: TGTGCCAGGGCGGGGGGGCGACTAGTCGGAAGTGGCTACACCTTC. Translated, it gives CARAGGRLVGSGYTF.